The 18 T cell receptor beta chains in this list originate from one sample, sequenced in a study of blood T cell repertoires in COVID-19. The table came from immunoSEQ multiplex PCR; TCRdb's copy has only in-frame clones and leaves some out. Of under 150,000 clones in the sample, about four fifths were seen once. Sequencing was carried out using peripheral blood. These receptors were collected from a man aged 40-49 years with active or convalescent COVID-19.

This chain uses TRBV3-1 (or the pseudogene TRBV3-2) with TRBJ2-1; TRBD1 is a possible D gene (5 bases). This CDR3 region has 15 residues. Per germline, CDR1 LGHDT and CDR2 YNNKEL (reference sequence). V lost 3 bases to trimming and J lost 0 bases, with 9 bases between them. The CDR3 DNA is TGTGCCAGCAGCCAGGGGCTCAGCTCCTACAATGAGCAGTTCTTC. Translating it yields CASSQGLSSYNEQFF.

The CDR3 loop reads CSVERGVGTGELFF. CDR3 sequence (DNA): TGCAGCGTCGAGCGGGGGGTCGGCACCGGGGAGCTGTTTTTT. The chain recombines TRBV29-1 with TRBJ2-2; the match to TRBD2 covers 9 bases. V was clipped by 6 bases and J by 4 bases; unmatched bases: 6. Germline V CDR1 and CDR2: SQVTM, ANQGSEA. The CDR3 loop spans 14 amino acids.

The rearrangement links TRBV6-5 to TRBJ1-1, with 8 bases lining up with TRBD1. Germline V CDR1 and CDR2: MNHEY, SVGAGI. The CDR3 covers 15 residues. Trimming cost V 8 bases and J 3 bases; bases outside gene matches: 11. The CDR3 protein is CASASGGAIDTEAFF. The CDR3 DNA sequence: TGTGCCAGCGCGTCAGGGGGCGCGATAGACACTGAAGCTTTCTTT.

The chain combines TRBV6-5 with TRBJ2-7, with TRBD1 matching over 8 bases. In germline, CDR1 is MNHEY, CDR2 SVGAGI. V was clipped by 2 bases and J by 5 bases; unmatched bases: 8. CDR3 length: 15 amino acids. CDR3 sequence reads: CASSYTTGDGDEQYF. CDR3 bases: TGTGCCAGCAGTTACACGACAGGGGATGGGGACGAGCAGTACTTC.

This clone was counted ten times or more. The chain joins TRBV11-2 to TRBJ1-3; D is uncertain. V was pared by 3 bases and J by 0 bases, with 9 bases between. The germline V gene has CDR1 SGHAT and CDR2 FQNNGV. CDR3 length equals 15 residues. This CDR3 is CASSFSDSSGNTIYF. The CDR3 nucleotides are TGTGCCAGCAGCTTTTCAGACTCCTCTGGAAACACCATATATTTT.

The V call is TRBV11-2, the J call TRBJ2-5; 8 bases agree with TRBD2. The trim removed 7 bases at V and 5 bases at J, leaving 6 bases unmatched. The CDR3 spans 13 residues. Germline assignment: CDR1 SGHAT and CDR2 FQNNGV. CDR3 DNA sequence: TGTGCCAGCAACCGGGGGGGCCAGGAGACCCAGTACTTC. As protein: CASNRGGQETQYF.

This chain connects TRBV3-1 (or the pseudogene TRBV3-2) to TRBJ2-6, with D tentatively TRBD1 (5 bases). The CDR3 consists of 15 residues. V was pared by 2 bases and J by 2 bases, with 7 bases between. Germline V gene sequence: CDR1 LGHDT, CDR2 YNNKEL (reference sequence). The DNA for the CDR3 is TGTGCCAGCAGCCAACCAGGGCCTGGGGCCAACGTCCTGACTTTC. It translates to CASSQPGPGANVLTF.

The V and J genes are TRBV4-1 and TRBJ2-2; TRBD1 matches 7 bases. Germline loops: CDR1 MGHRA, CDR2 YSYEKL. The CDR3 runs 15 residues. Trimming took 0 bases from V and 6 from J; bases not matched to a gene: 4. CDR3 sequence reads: CASSQEATGAGELFF. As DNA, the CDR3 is TGCGCCAGCAGCCAAGAAGCTACAGGGGCCGGGGAGCTGTTTTTT.

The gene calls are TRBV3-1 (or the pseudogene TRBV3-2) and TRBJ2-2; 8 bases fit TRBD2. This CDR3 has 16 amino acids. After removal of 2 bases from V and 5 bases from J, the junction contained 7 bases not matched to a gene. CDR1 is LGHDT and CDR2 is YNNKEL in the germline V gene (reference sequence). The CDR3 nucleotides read TGTGCCAGCAGCCAAACATCCGGGGGGGCAACCGGGGAGCTGTTTTTT. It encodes CASSQTSGGATGELFF.

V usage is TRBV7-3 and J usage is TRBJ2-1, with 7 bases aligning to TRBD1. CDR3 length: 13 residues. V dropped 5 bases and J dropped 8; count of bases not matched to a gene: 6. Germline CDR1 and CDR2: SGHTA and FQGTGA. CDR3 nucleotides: TGTGCCAGCAGCATGGGGACAGTCGATGAGCAGTTCTTC. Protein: CASSMGTVDEQFF.

CDR3 amino acids: CASSQPGLDYEQYF. For the CDR3, the DNA is TGTGCCAGTAGCCAACCGGGACTAGATTACGAGCAGTACTTC. The V and J genes are TRBV19 and TRBJ2-7; TRBD2 matches at 8 bases. V shed 6 bases, J shed 4 bases, and the junction held 8 bases outside the gene matches. Per the germline V gene, CDR1 is LNHDA and CDR2 is SQIVND (reference sequence). The CDR3 consists of 14 residues.

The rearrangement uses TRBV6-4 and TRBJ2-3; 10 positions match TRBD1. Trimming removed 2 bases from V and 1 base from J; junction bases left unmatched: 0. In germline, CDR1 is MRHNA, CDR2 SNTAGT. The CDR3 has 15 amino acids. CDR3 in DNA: TGTGCCAGCAGTGACGGGACAGGGGGCACAGATACGCAGTATTTT. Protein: CASSDGTGGTDTQYF.

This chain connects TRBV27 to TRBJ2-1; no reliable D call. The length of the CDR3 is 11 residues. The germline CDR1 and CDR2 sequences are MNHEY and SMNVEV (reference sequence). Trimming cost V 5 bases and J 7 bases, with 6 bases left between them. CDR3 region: CASSTQNEQFF. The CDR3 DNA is TGTGCCAGCAGTACCCAGAATGAGCAGTTCTTC.

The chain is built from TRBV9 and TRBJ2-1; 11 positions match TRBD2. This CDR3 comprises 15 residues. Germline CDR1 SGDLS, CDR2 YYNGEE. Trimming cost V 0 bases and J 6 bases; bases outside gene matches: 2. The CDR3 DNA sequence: TGTGCCAGCAGCGTAGATCTAGCGGGGGGCAATGAGCAGTTCTTC. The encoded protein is CASSVDLAGGNEQFF.

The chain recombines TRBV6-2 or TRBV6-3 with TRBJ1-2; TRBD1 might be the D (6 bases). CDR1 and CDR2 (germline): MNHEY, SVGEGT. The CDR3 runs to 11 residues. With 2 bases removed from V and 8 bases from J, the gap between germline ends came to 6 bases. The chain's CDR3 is CASSYGGGYTF. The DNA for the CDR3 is TGTGCCAGCAGTTACGGGGGCGGCTACACCTTC.

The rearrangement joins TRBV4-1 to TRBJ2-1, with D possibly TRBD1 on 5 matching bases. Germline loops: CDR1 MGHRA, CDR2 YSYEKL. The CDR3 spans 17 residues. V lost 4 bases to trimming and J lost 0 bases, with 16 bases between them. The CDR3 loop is CASSLVRRGSSYNEQFF. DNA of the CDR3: TGCGCCAGCAGCCTCGTTCGTAGGGGTAGCTCCTACAATGAGCAGTTCTTC.

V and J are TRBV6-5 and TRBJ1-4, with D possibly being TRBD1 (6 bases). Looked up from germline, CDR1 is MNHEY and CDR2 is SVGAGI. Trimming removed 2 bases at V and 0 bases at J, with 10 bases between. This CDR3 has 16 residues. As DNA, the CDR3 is TGTGCCAGCAGTTACGGGGGCAGTGCAACTAATGAAAAACTGTTTTTT. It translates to CASSYGGSATNEKLFF.

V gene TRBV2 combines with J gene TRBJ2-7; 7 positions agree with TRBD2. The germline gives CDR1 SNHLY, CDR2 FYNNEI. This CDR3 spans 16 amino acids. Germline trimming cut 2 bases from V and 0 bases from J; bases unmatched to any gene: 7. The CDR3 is CASSESMGGNSYEQYF. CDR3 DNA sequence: TGTGCCAGCAGTGAATCAATGGGGGGGAACTCCTACGAGCAGTACTTC. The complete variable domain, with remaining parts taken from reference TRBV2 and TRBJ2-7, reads EPEVTQTPSHQVTQMGQEVILRCVPISNHLYFYWYRQILGQKVEFLVSFYNNEISEKSEIFDDQFSVERPDGSNFTLKIRSTKLEDSAMYFCASSESMGGNSYEQYFGPGTRLTVT.